A selection of T cell receptor beta chains follows, all from one sample in a study of blood T cells in healthy people across ages. Using its own MiXCR run on the 5' RACE reads, TCRdb lists one record per CDR3 protein. The table includes 800,000 to 1,000,000 distinct CDR3 sequences, under 50% detected once. Sequenced material: blood. These receptors were taken from a man aged 25 to 45 in good health. The CDR3 runs from the conserved cysteine through the conserved F or W. The D gene is left open where the match is weak. The size field is filled for only some rows; it gives once, few, many or a size class.

D	V	size	J	CDR3	DNA
NA	TRBV25-1	few	TRBJ2-7	CASSEPPSDEQYF	TGTGCCAGCAGTGAACCCCCCTCCGACGAGCAGTACTTC
NA	TRBV7-2	NA	TRBJ2-7	CASSLVSDSETEQYF	TGTGCCAGCAGCTTAGTGTCGGACAGTGAGACCGAGCAGTACTTC
NA	TRBV30	NA	TRBJ2-1	CAHGTGAGGNEQFF	TGTGCACACGGGACGGGGGCCGGGGGGAATGAGCAGTTCTTC
TRBD1	TRBV28	NA	TRBJ2-7	CASRSGQGGEQYF	TGTGCCAGCCGTTCGGGACAGGGAGGCGAGCAGTACTTC
NA	TRBV6-5	NA	TRBJ1-1	CASSGPAEAFF	TGTGCCAGCAGCGGACCCGCGGAAGCTTTCTTT
NA	TRBV4-1	many	TRBJ2-7	CASSQERDEQYF	TGCGCCAGCAGCCAAGAAAGAGACGAGCAGTACTTC
TRBD1	TRBV7-3	few	TRBJ1-4	CASSLILSDRDAEKLFF	TGTGCCAGCAGCTTAATACTTTCGGACAGGGATGCTGAAAAACTGTTTTTT
TRBD2	TRBV7-2	NA	TRBJ2-4	CASSGRLAAGEQYF	TGTGCCAGCAGCGGGCGACTAGCGGCGGGAGAGCAGTACTTC
TRBD1	TRBV29-1	NA	TRBJ1-4	CSVGTTGGAAEKLFF	TGCAGCGTCGGAACGACAGGGGGCGCAGCTGAAAAACTGTTTTTT
TRBD2	TRBV20-1	few	TRBJ2-1	CSARISGGPNEQFF	TGCAGTGCTAGGATTAGCGGGGGGCCAAATGAGCAGTTCTTC
NA	TRBV7-2	few	TRBJ1-1	CASSPPAGRTKDTEAFF	TGTGCCAGCAGCCCCCCCGCGGGCAGGACGAAGGACACTGAAGCTTTCTTT
TRBD2	TRBV5-1	NA	TRBJ2-1	CASSFREGTSANEQFF	TGCGCCAGCAGCTTCCGGGAGGGGACTAGCGCTAATGAGCAGTTCTTC
NA	TRBV20-1	NA	TRBJ2-2	CSAHPFSRVFF	TGCAGTGCCCACCCGTTCAGTAGGGTGTTTTTT
NA	TRBV12-3/TRBV12-4	NA	TRBJ2-7	CASILSRGEQYF	TGTGCCAGCATTTTATCCAGGGGCGAGCAGTACTTC
NA	TRBV7-2	NA	TRBJ2-1	CASSLGDDRPLPNEQFF	TGTGCCAGCAGCTTAGGGGATGACCGACCCCTACCCAATGAGCAGTTCTTC
TRBD2	TRBV28	few	TRBJ2-7	CASSTGGGISYEQYF	TGTGCCAGCAGTACGGGCGGGGGAATCTCCTACGAGCAGTACTTC
NA	TRBV21-1	few	TRBJ2-7	CASSKNESKGYHEQYF	TGTGCCAGCAGCAAAAACGAGTCAAAGGGTTACCACGAGCAGTACTTC
NA	TRBV6-2/TRBV6-3	few	TRBJ2-5	CATDGGVETQYF	TGTGCAACCGACGGGGGCGTGGAGACCCAGTACTTC